The clone carrying this T cell receptor (beta chain) counts as medium-sized. Antigen specificity is unknown. This entry belongs to a study of tumor and adjacent non-tumor tissue in lung cancer. General study results and limits: Tumor TCR diversity, when higher, was linked to shorter survival. TCR diversity was significantly greater in tumor than normal lung tissue.

TCRbeta libraries were built with three rounds of nested PCR, modified from ARM-PCR. TCRdb reprocessed the multiplex PCR reads with MiXCR, giving one entry per CDR3 protein. The table shows about 75,000 distinct CDR3 sequences, with about three quarters occurring only once. No cell sorting was done before RNA was extracted from the tissue. The source of this sequence is a woman in her forties or fifties with non-small cell lung cancer. The specimen sequenced was lung tumor tissue.

CDR3 nucleotides: TGTGCCAGCAGGGGACAATCCAAAAACATTCAGTACTTC. Protein product: CASRGQSKNIQYF. V usage is TRBV6-1 and J usage is TRBJ2-4; a weak D match, TRBD1 (6 bases). The CDR3 spans 13 residues. Trimming left V 6 bases short and J 2 bases short, with 8 bases between. Germline assignment: CDR1 MNHNS and CDR2 SASEGT.